Sequencing of this T cell receptor beta chain was carried out in a study of blood T cell repertoires in COVID-19 (dated by TCRdb to about 2020). For the wider study: Samples covering the acute and convalescent phases of COVID-19 were provided by collaborators in the United States, Italy and Spain. The material from the prospective study consisted of cDNA or gDNA derived from T cells, B-cell-depleted T cells, or PBMCs. The repertoires were made available in a free public database intended to serve as a resource for research on the immune response to SARS-CoV-2. The samples were drawn from two sources: the first 160 participants of the ongoing ImmuneRACE study, and 1,000 to 1,500 subjects contributed by 6 global collaborators. Sample metadata almost always included a de-identified subject ID, COVID-19 status, age in years and sex. Where available, HLA class I and class II types were taken from metadata supplied by the sample provider and were not determined by assay-based typing. The dataset comprised deeply sampled blood TCRbeta repertoires from subjects exposed to, actively infected with, or recovered from COVID-19.

The paper as a whole reports these results and caveats: The amount of clinical and demographic metadata varied by source and participant and was provided uncurated.

Whole blood was collected in K2EDTA tubes by collaborating institutions according to the institutions' own protocols. For TCRbeta analysis, collaborators shipped samples as frozen whole blood, isolated PBMCs, or DNA extracted from either of those sample types. Comment on this clone: Its recognized antigen is unknown. The input lacks base qualities; no much larger clone sits a single base away.

The immunoSEQ Assay, a bias-controlled multiplex PCR, was used to amplify TCRbeta CDR3 regions from genomic DNA. As for the authors' bioinformatics: Within the assay, amplification of reference gene primers was used to estimate how many nucleated cells each sample contained. To quantify the absolute abundance of each unique TCRbeta CDR3 rearrangement, sequence reads were collapsed and filtered. For each sample, productive Simpson clonality was calculated as the square root of Simpson's diversity index across productive rearrangements. TCRdb carries this immuneACCESS record with in-frame sequences only. Its versions omit some clonotypes, under half of them owing to an unresolved V gene in the studies checked, with the rest unexplained. The D gene and trimming were derived from the DNA, and the V and J assignments and clone size from that table. The table for this sample lists 200,000 to 250,000 clones; 85% to 90% of them were counted only once. The ten most abundant clones make up roughly 2.5% of the sample.

This TCR derives from an older woman with acute or convalescent COVID-19. Sequencing input: peripheral blood.

The CDR3: CASSFPSDTQYF. The nucleotide sequence is TGCGCCAGCAGCTTTCCCTCGGATACGCAGTATTTT. The chain uses TRBV5-1 and TRBJ2-3, with no confidently assigned D gene. There are 12 amino acids in the CDR3, from cysteine to phenylalanine inclusive. Only the CDR3 part of the read is kept: 36 bases, read in frame from the first base. V is cut by 2 bases and J by 6 bases, and the space between the germline ends is 7 bases. CDR1 and CDR2, per the germline V gene, are SGHRS and YFSETQ.